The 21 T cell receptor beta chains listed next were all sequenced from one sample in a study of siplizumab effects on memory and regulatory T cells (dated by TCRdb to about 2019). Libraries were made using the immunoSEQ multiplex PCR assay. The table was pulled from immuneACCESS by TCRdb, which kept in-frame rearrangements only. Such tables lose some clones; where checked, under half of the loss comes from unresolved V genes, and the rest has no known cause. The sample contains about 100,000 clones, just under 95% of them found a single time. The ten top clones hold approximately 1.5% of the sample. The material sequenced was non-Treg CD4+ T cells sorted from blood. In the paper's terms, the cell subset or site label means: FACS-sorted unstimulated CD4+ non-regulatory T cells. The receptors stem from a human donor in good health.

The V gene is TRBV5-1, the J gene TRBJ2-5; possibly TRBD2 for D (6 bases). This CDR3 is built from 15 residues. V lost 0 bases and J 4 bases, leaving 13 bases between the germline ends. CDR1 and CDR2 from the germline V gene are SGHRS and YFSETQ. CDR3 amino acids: CASSLGRASSETQYF. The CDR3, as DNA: TGCGCCAGCAGCTTGGGGAGGGCTAGCTCAGAGACCCAGTACTTC.

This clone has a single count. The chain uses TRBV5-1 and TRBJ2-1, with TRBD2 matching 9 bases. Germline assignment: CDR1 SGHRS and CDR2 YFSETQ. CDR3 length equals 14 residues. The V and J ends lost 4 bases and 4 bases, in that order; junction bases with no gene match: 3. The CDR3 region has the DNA TGCGCCAGCAGCCCGGGACTAGCTTACAATGAGCAGTTCTTC. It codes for CASSPGLAYNEQFF.

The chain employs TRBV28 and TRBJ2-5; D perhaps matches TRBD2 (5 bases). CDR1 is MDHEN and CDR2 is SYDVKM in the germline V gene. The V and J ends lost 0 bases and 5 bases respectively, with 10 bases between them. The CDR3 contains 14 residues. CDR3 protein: CASSLWTNLETQYF. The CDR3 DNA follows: TGTGCCAGCAGTTTATGGACTAATCTGGAGACCCAGTACTTC.

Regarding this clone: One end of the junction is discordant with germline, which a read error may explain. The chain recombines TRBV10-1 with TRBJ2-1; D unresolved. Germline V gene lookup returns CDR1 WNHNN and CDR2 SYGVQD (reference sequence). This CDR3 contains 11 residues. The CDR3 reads CAISAYNEQFF. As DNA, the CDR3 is TGCGCCATCAGTGCATACAATGAGCAGTTCTTC.

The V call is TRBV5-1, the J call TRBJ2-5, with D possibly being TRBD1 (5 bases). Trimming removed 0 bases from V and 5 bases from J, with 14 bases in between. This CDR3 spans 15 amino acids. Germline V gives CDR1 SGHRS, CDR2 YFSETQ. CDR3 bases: TGCGCCAGCAGCTTGGGGACACAGGCTTCGGAGACCCAGTACTTC. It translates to CASSLGTQASETQYF.

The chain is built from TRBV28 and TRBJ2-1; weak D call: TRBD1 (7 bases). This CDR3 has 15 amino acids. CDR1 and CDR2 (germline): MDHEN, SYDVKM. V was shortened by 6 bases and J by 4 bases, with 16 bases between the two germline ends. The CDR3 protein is CASSHGQEGYNEQFF. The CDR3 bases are TGTGCCAGCAGCCACGGACAGGAGGGATACAATGAGCAGTTCTTC.

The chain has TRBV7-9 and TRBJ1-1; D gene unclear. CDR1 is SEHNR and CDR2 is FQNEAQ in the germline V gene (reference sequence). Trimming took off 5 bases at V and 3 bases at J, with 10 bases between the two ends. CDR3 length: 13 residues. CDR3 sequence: CASSPEPHTEAFF. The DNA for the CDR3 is TGTGCCAGCAGCCCCGAGCCTCACACTGAAGCTTTCTTT.

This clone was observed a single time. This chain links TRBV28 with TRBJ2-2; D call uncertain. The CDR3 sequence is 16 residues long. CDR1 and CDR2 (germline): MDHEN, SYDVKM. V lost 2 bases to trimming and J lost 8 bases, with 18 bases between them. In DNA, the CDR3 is TGTGCCAGCAGTTTACACAGCCGCCCGTTTCCAGGGGAGCTGTTTTTT. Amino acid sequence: CASSLHSRPFPGELFF.

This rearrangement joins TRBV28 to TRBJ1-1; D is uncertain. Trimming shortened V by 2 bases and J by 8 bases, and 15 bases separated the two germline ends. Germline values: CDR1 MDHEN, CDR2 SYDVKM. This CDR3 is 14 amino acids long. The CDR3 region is CASSLGLQKTEAFF. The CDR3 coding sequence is TGTGCCAGCAGTTTAGGGTTACAAAAGACCGAAGCTTTCTTT.

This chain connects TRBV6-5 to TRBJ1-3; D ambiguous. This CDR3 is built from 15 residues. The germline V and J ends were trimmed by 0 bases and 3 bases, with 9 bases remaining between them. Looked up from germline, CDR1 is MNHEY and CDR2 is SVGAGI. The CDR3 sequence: CASSYSRGFGNTIYF. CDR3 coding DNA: TGTGCCAGCAGTTACTCGAGAGGTTTTGGAAACACCATATATTTT.

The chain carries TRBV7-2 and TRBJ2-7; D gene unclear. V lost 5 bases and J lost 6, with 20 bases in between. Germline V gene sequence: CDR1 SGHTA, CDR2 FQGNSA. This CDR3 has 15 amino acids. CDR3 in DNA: TGTGCCAGCAGCCGAATGGCGGTGACGGTTGGCGAGCAGTACTTC. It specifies CASSRMAVTVGEQYF.

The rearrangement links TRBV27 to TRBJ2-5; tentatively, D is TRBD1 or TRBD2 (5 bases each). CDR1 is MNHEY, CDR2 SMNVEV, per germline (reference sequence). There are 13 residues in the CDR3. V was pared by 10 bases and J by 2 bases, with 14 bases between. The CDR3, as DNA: TGTGCCACCCCCGGGACGGGGCAAGAGACCCAGTACTTC. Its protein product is CATPGTGQETQYF.

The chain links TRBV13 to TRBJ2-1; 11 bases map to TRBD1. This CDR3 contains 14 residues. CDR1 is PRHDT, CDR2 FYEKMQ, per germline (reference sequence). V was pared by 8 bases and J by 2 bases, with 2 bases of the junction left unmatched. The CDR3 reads CASGTGGTYNEQFF. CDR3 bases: TGTGCCAGCGGGACAGGGGGTACCTACAATGAGCAGTTCTTC.

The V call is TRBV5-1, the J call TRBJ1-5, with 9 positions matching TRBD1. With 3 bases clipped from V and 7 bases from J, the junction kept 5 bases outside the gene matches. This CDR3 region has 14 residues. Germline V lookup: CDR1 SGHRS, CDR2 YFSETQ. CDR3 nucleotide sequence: TGCGCCAGCAGCTGGGGACAGGGAGGGCAGCCCCAGCATTTT. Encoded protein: CASSWGQGGQPQHF. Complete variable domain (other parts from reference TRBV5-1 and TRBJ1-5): KAGVTQTPRYLIKTRGQQVTLSCSPISGHRSVSWYQQTPGQGLQFLFEYFSETQRNKGNFPGRFSGRQFSNSRSEMNVSTLELGDSALYLCASSWGQGGQPQHFGDGTRLSIL.

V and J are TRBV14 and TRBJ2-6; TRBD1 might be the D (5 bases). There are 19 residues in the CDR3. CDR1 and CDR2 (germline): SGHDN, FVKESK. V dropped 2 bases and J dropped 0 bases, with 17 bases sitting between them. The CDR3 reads CASSQLETDILSGANVLTF. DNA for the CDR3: TGTGCCAGCAGCCAACTTGAGACAGACATACTCTCTGGGGCCAACGTCCTGACTTTC.

The CDR3 nucleotides read TGTGCCAGCAGCGTAGTCCCATGGGGCTACACCTTC. Amino acid sequence: CASSVVPWGYTF. This chain links TRBV9 with TRBJ1-2, with D hard to call. Trimming left V 0 bases short and J 8 bases short, with 8 bases between. CDR3 length equals 12 residues. CDR1 is SGDLS and CDR2 is YYNGEE in the germline V gene.

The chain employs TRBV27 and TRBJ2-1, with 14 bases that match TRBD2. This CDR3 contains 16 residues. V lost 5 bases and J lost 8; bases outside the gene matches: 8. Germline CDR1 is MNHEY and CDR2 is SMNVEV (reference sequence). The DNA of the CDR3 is TGTGCCAGCAGTGGTGGGGGACTAGCGGGAGTAGATGAGCAGTTCTTC. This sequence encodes CASSGGGLAGVDEQFF.

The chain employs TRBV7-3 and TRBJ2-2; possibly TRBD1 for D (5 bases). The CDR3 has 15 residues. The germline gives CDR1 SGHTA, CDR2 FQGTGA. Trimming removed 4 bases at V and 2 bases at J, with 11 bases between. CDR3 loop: CASSYDRRNTGELFF. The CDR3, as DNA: TGTGCCAGCAGCTACGACAGACGAAACACCGGGGAGCTGTTTTTT.

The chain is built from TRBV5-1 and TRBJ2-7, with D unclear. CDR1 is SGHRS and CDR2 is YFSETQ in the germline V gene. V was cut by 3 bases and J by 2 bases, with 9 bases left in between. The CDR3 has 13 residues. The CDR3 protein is CASSSNTAYEQYF. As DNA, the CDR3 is TGCGCCAGCAGCTCTAACACCGCCTACGAGCAGTACTTC.

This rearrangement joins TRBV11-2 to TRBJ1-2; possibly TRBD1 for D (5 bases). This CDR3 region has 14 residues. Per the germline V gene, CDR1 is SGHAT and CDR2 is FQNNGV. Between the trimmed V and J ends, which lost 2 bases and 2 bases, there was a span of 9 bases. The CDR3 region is CASSLSGKNYGYTF. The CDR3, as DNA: TGTGCCAGCAGCTTATCAGGGAAGAACTATGGCTACACCTTC.

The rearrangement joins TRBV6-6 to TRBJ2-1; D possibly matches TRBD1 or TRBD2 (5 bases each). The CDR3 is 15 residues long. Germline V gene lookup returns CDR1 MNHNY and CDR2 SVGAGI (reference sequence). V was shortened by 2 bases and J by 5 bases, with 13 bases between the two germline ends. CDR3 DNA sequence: TGTGCCAGCAGTTACGCCGCCGGGACCCACAATGAGCAGTTCTTC. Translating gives CASSYAAGTHNEQFF.